This record looks at one TCR beta chain sequence and its context. What it binds is unknown. This sample's time point: pre-sensitization, week 0. Noted treatment: therapeutic diphenylcyclopropenone sensitization with weekly scalp DPC. From whole blood left unfractionated, total RNA was extracted. Study processing details: There were a median of around 97,000 TCRs per sample, with a range from roughly 20,000 to 750,000. TCRdb fed the RACE reads into MiXCR, producing one record per CDR3 protein. The V and J calls and clone size are TCRdb's, not the authors'. The table includes 250,000 to 300,000 distinct CDR3 sequences, approximately 8% detected once. The sample belongs to a study of human T cells and chemical hapten exposure. Points from the study as a whole: Expanded TCRs grouped into significantly more large CDR3 similarity clusters than controls produced. Given that the donors had alopecia, their immune response may differ from that seen in healthy people.

The CDR3 runs to 13 residues. Germline assignment: CDR1 DFQATT and CDR2 SNEGSKA (reference sequence). Trimming cost V 4 bases and J 2 bases, with 12 bases left between them. The specimen was whole blood, collected in connection with sensitization to the hapten diphenylcyclopropenone (DPC). The V gene is TRBV20-1, the J gene TRBJ2-7; no clear D. The sequence came from a man in his late teens or twenties with alopecia areata. Some clones in this sample may be carry-over from other donors' samples. CDR3 nucleotides: TGCAGTGCTAAAGACCCCCAGGCCTACGAGCAGTACTTC. It specifies CSAKDPQAYEQYF.